One and the same sample provided the 21 T cell receptor beta chains below, sequenced in a study of vaccination effects on CD4 cells after COVID-19. This table comes from immunoSEQ multiplex PCR, and its TCRdb copy is limited to in-frame clones, with some not included. The table has tens of thousands of clones, around 70% seen once; the top ten hold 14% to 15%. The antigens of these receptors remain unknown. Isolation of CD4+ T cells took place after nine to ten days of culture. The cohort was immunized with two doses of either the BNT162b2 or mRNA-1273 vaccine. The source material was CD4+ T cells from PBMCs cultured without peptide, sampled after COVID-19 vaccination. The receptors here all came from a human donor who received a COVID-19 vaccine.

The chain joins TRBV12-3 or TRBV12-4 to TRBJ1-6, with 8 bases that match TRBD1. Trimming took 7 bases from V and 10 from J; bases not matched to a gene: 3. The CDR3 covers 12 residues. The CDR3: CASTRQGSPLHF. The CDR3 DNA is TGTGCCAGCACAAGACAGGGGTCACCCCTCCACTTT.

This clone came up a few times. V usage is TRBV27 and J usage is TRBJ1-5; 11 nucleotides line up with TRBD1. Germline V gives CDR1 MNHEY, CDR2 SMNVEV (reference sequence). Losses at the gene ends were 5 bases for V and 9 bases for J; bases not matched to a gene: 12. The CDR3 runs 16 residues. The CDR3 DNA reads as TGTGCCAGCAGTGATAGGACAGGGGGCGCGAGGCGGCCCCAGCATTTT. The encoded protein is CASSDRTGGARRPQHF.

J is TRBJ2-1 and V is TRBV4-2; D is unresolved. The CDR3 loop spans 15 amino acids. Trimming took 1 base from V and 7 from J, leaving 14 bases between them. From germline, CDR1 is LGHNA and CDR2 YNFKEQ. The CDR3 DNA is TGTGCCAGCAGCCAAGTTCTCTCCGCCCCTAATGAGCAGTTCTTC. Translation gives CASSQVLSAPNEQFF.

The J gene is TRBJ2-7, the V gene TRBV5-1, with 14 bases fitting TRBD2. The CDR3 has 18 residues. V lost 4 bases, J lost 6 bases, and 15 bases stayed unmatched. The germline CDR1 and CDR2 sequences are SGHRS and YFSETQ. This CDR3 is CASSAGLAGGISLFEQYF. In DNA, the CDR3 is TGCGCCAGCAGCGCCGGACTAGCGGGAGGAATTTCCCTCTTCGAGCAGTACTTC.

The CDR3 coding sequence is TGTGCCAGCAGAGCAGGGGGAAACACCGGGGAGCTGTTTTTT. Its protein product is CASRAGGNTGELFF. The rearrangement uses TRBV28 and TRBJ2-2; 7 bases map to TRBD1. Germline CDR1 MDHEN, CDR2 SYDVKM. The length of the CDR3 is 14 residues. The J segment lost 2 bases and the V segment lost 6 bases, leaving 3 bases of the junction unmatched. The entire variable domain, with the rest obtained from reference TRBV28 and TRBJ2-2, is as follows: DVKVTQSSRYLVKRTGEKVFLECVQDMDHENMFWYRQDPGLGLRLIYFSYDVKMKEKGDIPEGYSVSREKKERFSLILESASTNQTSMYLCASRAGGNTGELFFGEGSRLTVL.

V usage is TRBV10-3 and J usage is TRBJ1-2; 9 bases are a match to TRBD1. This CDR3 contains 20 residues. V shed 0 bases, J shed 4 bases, and the junction held 18 bases outside the gene matches. Germline V gene lookup returns CDR1 ENHRY and CDR2 SYGVKD. This chain's CDR3 is CAISESTLLNRDRVGYGYTF. In nucleotides, the CDR3 is TGTGCCATCAGTGAGTCGACTCTTTTAAACCGGGACAGGGTTGGCTATGGCTACACCTTC.

The gene calls are TRBV28 and TRBJ1-1, with D uncertain. The germline V and J ends were trimmed by 8 bases and 5 bases, with 12 bases remaining between them. Germline V gives CDR1 MDHEN, CDR2 SYDVKM. The CDR3 has 12 residues. CDR3 loop: CASGSRATEAFF. In DNA, the CDR3 is TGTGCCAGCGGGTCTCGTGCGACTGAAGCTTTCTTT.

The genes are TRBV5-8 and TRBJ1-6; D gene unclear. V dropped 0 bases and J dropped 0 bases, with 7 bases sitting between them. CDR3 length: 16 residues. Looked up from germline, CDR1 is SGHTS and CDR2 is YDEGEE. CDR3 sequence reads: CASSLGRASYNSPLHF. The CDR3 DNA sequence: TGTGCCAGCAGCTTGGGTCGCGCCTCCTATAATTCACCCCTCCACTTT.

The gene calls are TRBV28 and TRBJ2-3; 10 nucleotides line up with TRBD2. The CDR3 loop spans 15 amino acids. CDR1 and CDR2 from the germline V gene are MDHEN and SYDVKM. V lost 2 bases to trimming and J lost 6 bases; unmatched junction nucleotides: 5. CDR3 in DNA: TGTGCCAGCAGTTTACCCGGGACTAGCGTCGATACGCAGTATTTT. It yields the protein CASSLPGTSVDTQYF.

This sequence joins TRBV7-9 and TRBJ1-1, with D possibly TRBD1 on 5 matching bases. The V gene lost 8 bases and the J gene lost 7 bases, with 14 bases spanning the gap. This CDR3 contains 12 residues. Germline CDR1 reads SEHNR; CDR2 reads FQNEAQ (reference sequence). In nucleotides, the CDR3 is TGTGCCAGCTCTCAGACAGCCTATGAAGCTTTCTTT. Translated, it gives CASSQTAYEAFF.

This clone was observed a handful of times. This chain joins TRBV29-1 and TRBJ2-1; D is unresolved. CDR1 is SQVTM and CDR2 is ANQGSEA in the germline V gene. The ends were cut back, 2 bases at V and 6 bases at J, with 8 bases in the middle. The CDR3 spans 12 residues. This CDR3 reads CSVERNGNEQFF. The CDR3 region has the DNA TGCAGCGTTGAACGGAACGGCAATGAGCAGTTCTTC.

The chain combines TRBV5-1 with TRBJ2-1, with D hard to call. The CDR3 sequence is 14 residues long. Germline CDR1 SGHRS, CDR2 YFSETQ. The ends were cut back, 0 bases at V and 7 bases at J, with 11 bases in the middle. The CDR3 DNA follows: TGCGCCAGCAGCTTGGGGCCGGCGGCGAATGAGCAGTTCTTC. As protein: CASSLGPAANEQFF.

This chain joins TRBV25-1 and TRBJ2-7, with 13 bases matching TRBD2. The CDR3 length is 17 residues. The germline V gene has CDR1 MGHDK and CDR2 SYGVNS. Unmatched junction bases numbered 10, after V lost 4 bases and J lost 4 bases. CDR3 residues: CASSGTTSGRARYEQYF. The CDR3 DNA reads as TGTGCCAGCAGTGGAACCACTAGCGGGAGGGCCAGGTACGAGCAGTACTTC.

The gene calls are TRBV5-1 and TRBJ2-1; perhaps TRBD2 as D (5 bases). CDR3 size: 17 residues. Germline-derived CDR1 and CDR2 are SGHRS and YFSETQ. V lost 1 base, J lost 4 bases, and 18 bases lay in between. In DNA form, the CDR3 reads TGCGCCAGCAGCTTGAGGTATGCCCGTGGAGGATACAATGAGCAGTTCTTC. Residues: CASSLRYARGGYNEQFF.

The rearrangement links TRBV29-1 to TRBJ1-2, with TRBD1 as a possible D gene (5 bases). This CDR3 contains 11 residues. V lost 8 bases to trimming and J lost 6 bases, with 13 bases between them. The germline V gene encodes CDR1 SQVTM and CDR2 ANQGSEA. In nucleotides, the CDR3 is TGCAGCCAATCAGGGACCGATGGCTACACCTTC. It yields the protein CSQSGTDGYTF.

The rearrangement uses TRBV6-5 and TRBJ2-1, with 9 bases identical to TRBD2. This CDR3 contains 15 residues. V gave up 6 bases and J gave up 8 bases; unmatched junction bases: 11. CDR1 and CDR2 (germline): MNHEY, SVGAGI. Here the CDR3 reads CASRLFAGGRDEQFF. The CDR3 coding sequence is TGTGCCAGCAGGCTATTCGCGGGGGGGCGGGATGAGCAGTTCTTC.

This chain uses TRBV7-2 with TRBJ1-3; D is undetermined. Germline loops: CDR1 SGHTA, CDR2 FQGNSA. CDR3 length equals 13 residues. Trimming took 1 base from V and 4 from J, leaving 5 bases between them. CDR3 protein: CASSLGRGNTIYF. For the CDR3, the DNA is TGTGCCAGCAGCTTAGGGCGCGGAAACACCATATATTTT. Full variable domain (outside the CDR3, taken from reference TRBV7-2 and TRBJ1-3): GAGVSQSPSNKVTEKGKDVELRCDPISGHTALYWYRQSLGQGLEFLIYFQGNSAPDKSGLPSDRFSAERTGGSVSTLTIQRTQQEDSAVYLCASSLGRGNTIYFGEGSWLTVV.

V usage is TRBV7-3 and J usage is TRBJ2-7, with 9 bases lining up with TRBD1. The germline gives CDR1 SGHTA, CDR2 FQGTGA. The length of the CDR3 is 15 residues. Trimming cost V 4 bases and J 6 bases; bases outside gene matches: 10. CDR3 loop: CASSSPGQGGLEQYF. The CDR3 DNA reads as TGTGCCAGCAGCTCACCGGGACAGGGAGGCCTCGAGCAGTACTTC.

The rearrangement uses TRBV6-6 and TRBJ2-2; either TRBD1 or TRBD2 may supply D (5 bases each). Per the germline V gene, CDR1 is MNHNY and CDR2 is SVGAGI (reference sequence). V lost 11 bases to trimming and J lost 0 bases, with 13 bases between them. The CDR3 covers 14 residues. The CDR3 region is CAAHRDANTGELFF. CDR3 DNA: TGTGCCGCCCACCGGGACGCGAACACCGGGGAGCTGTTTTTT.

This clone was counted a single time. The chain recombines TRBV4-2 with TRBJ2-1; no clear D gene. V was clipped by 1 base and J by 8 bases, with 12 bases between them. Looked up from germline, CDR1 is LGHNA and CDR2 is YNFKEQ. CDR3 size: 14 residues. The CDR3 is CASSQAFASDEQFF. As DNA, the CDR3 is TGTGCCAGCAGCCAAGCATTCGCTTCGGATGAGCAGTTCTTC.

The V call is TRBV6-6, the J call TRBJ2-7, with a tentative D call TRBD1 (6 bases). The germline V gene has CDR1 MNHNY and CDR2 SVGAGI (reference sequence). The CDR3 runs to 13 residues. V shed 6 bases and J shed 1 base, with 10 bases lying between them. The CDR3 spells CASRPQGSYEQYF. CDR3 nucleotides: TGTGCCAGCAGGCCACAGGGTTCCTACGAGCAGTACTTC.